The present T cell receptor (beta chain) was sequenced within a study of technical replicates of blood from a few donors. With 8 bases removed from V and 9 bases from J, the gap between germline ends came to 29 bases. CDR1 and CDR2 (germline): SGHAT, FQNNGV. This CDR3 is 17 amino acids long. Clones were read by immunoSEQ multiplex PCR, and TCRdb kept only the in-frame ones, dropping some. Here the sample spans roughly 87,000 clones, roughly nine tenths being singletons. The chain recombines TRBV11-2 with TRBJ2-4; perhaps TRBD1 as D (9 bases). The receptor's source is a human donor in good health. Sequences were obtained from T cells isolated from PBMCs. In nucleotides, the CDR3 is TGTGCCAGCGACAATCCGGGAGGGACAGGGAATTATGGCATTCAGTACTTC. Translation: CASDNPGGTGNYGIQYF.